This T cell receptor beta chain was sequenced for a study of CD8 T cells in Susac syndrome (dated 2019 in TCRdb). Describing the broader study: Of the Susac syndrome patients who were sequenced, about 6 had clinically active disease and about 8 were in clinical remission. At blood withdrawal, Susac syndrome patients were either therapy-naive, taking corticosteroids (in some cases with IVIg as well), or taking IVIg alone. Whether CD8+ T cell activation and differentiation in Susac syndrome was antigen driven was tested using repertoire sequencing.

Study-level results and caveats: The CD4+ T cell repertoire of patients with Susac syndrome showed no detectable clonal expansion. The number of individuals in the TCR sequencing and HLA analysis was acknowledged as relatively small.

Notes on this clonotype: The antigen this receptor binds is unknown. No qualities accompany the bases; no much larger clone lies one base away.

RNA was extracted with the RNeasy kit and 0.5 to 1 ug was reverse transcribed using random hexamers. TCR beta CDR3 regions were amplified with the immunoSEQ multiplex PCR assay covering 54 Vbeta and 13 Jbeta segments. To correct PCR amplification bias, a synthetic template baseline was used for both primer optimization and computational correction. The original methods were these. Reads were annotated to V, D and J genes according to IMGT and were analyzed with immunoSEQ Analyzer, with only productive sequences retained. Clonality was computed as one minus Shannon entropy normalized by log2 of the number of productive unique sequences. Public and private clones were assessed among the 100 most prevalent clones of each patient and control. A clone was defined as Susac-specific if it was absent from the healthy and MS cohorts, from some 1,100 published viral clones and from other ImmuneACCESS disease sequences. In-frame beta chains were kept once TCRdb had trimmed the public reads at Q25 with fastp and called clones with MiXCR. Rows with a matching CDR3 protein are joined into one entry that keeps the most common DNA and genes. The V and J calls reflect TCRdb's pipeline rather than the authors' work. This sample holds more than 100,000 distinct CDR3 sequences; 96% were observed only once. 0.13% to 0.15% of the sample is in the top ten clones.

Peripheral blood CD8+ and CD4+ T cells from healthy donors, Susac syndrome patients and multiple sclerosis patients were profiled by high-throughput TCR beta sequencing. Susac syndrome patients met recently defined diagnostic criteria for definite or probable disease. CD8+ TEMRA cells were enriched by FACS, while bulk CD8+ and CD4+ T cells were purified by magnetic negative isolation. Blood was collected in EDTA tubes and processed within 24 hours, with PBMCs isolated through density gradient centrifugation. PBMCs intended for TCR sequencing were cryopreserved in liquid nitrogen and were subsequently thawed in a 37 degrees C water bath. Purity of sorted or isolated CD4+, CD8+ and CD8+ TEMRA cells was at least 90%. From its cysteine to its phenylalanine, the CDR3 spans 13 amino acids. Only the CDR3 DNA is retained, 39 bases long and in frame from the first base. V lost 6 bases and J lost 6 bases, and the count of bases not matched to a germline gene is 9. In the germline V gene (reference sequence), CDR1 corresponds to DFQATT and CDR2 to SNEGSKA.

The sequencing input was CD4+ T cells from PBMCs. This receptor chain uses TRBV20-1 and TRBJ1-1; TRBD1 lines up with 8 middle nucleotides. This clonotype originated in a human donor with Susac syndrome. At the DNA level, the sequence is TGCAGTGCACCGATTACAGGGGGGGCTGAAGCTTTCTTT. This codes for CSAPITGGAEAFF.